This T cell receptor (beta chain) is drawn from a study of monozygotic twins with inflammatory bowel disease. Study-wide points: Lower TCRbeta diversity (inverse Simpson) was seen in IBD patients than in healthy co-twins.

Comment on this clonotype: Its specificity is unknown.

It was approximately 3,500 ng of total RNA that each TCR library used. The UMIs carried a 6-nucleotide sample barcode, and they were added by template switching. The cDNA of both the TCRalpha and TCRbeta chains was subjected to two nested PCRs of 16 and 9 cycles. TCRdb reprocessed the 5' RACE reads and keeps a single row for each CDR3 protein, giving no DNA. The sample table includes some 450,000 distinct CDR3 sequences. The specimen was blood. This clonotype was obtained from a human donor with ulcerative colitis or Crohn's disease, or a healthy co-twin of an affected twin (not recorded which).

CDR3: CASSIASGDGSSSYNEQFF. The chain carries TRBV5-1 and TRBJ2-1. CDR3 length equals 19 residues. Germline values: CDR1 SGHRS, CDR2 YFSETQ. The full variable domain, with the rest looked up from reference TRBV5-1 and TRBJ2-1, is KAGVTQTPRYLIKTRGQQVTLSCSPISGHRSVSWYQQTPGQGLQFLFEYFSETQRNKGNFPGRFSGRQFSNSRSEMNVSTLELGDSALYLCASSIASGDGSSSYNEQFFGPGTRLTVL.